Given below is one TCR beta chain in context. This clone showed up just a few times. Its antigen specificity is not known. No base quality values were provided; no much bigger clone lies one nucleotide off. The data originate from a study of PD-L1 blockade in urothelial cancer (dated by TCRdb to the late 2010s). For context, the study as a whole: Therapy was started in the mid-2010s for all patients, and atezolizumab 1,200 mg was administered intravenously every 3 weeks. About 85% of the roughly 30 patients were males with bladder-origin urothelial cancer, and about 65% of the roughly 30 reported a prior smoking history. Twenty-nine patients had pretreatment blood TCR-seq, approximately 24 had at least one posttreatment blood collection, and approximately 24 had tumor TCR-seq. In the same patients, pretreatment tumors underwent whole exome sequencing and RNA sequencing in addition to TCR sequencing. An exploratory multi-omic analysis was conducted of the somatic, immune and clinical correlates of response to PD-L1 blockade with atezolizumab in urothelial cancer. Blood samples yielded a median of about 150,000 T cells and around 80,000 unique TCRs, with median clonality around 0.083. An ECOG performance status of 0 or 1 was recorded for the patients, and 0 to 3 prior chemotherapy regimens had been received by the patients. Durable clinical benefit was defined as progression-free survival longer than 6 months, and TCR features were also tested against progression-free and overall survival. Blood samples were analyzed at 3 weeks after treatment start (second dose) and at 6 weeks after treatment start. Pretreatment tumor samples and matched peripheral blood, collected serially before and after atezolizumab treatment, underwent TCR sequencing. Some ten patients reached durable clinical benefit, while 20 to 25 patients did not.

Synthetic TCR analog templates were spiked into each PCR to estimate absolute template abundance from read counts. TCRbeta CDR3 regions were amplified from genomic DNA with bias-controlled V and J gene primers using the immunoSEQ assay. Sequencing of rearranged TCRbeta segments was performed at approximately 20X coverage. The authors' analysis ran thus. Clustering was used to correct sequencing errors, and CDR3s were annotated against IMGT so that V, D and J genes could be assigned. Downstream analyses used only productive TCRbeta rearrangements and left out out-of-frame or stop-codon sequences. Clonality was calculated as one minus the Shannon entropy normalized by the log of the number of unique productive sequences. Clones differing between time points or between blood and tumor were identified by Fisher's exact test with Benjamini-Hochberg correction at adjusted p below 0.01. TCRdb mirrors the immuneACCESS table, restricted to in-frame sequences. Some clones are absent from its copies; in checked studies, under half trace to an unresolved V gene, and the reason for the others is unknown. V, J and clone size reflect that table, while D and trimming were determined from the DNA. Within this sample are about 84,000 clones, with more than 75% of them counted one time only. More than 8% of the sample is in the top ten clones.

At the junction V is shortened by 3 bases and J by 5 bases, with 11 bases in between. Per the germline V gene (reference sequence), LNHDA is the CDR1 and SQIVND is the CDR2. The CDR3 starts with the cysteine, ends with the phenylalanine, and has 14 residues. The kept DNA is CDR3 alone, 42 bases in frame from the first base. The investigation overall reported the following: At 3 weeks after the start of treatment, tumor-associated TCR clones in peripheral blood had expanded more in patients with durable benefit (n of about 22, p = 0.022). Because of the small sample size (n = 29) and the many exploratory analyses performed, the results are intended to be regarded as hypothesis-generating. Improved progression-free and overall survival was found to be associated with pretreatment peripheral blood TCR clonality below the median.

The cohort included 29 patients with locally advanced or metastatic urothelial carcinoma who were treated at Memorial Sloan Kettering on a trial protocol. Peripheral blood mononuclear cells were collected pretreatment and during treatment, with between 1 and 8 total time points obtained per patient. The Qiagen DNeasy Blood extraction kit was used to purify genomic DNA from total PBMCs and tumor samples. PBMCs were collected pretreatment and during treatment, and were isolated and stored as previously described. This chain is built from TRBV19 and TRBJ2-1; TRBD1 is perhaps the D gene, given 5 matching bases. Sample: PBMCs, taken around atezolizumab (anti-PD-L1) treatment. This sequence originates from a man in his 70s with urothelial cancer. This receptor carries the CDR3 CASSIRVFDNEQFF. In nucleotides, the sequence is TGTGCCAGTAGTATCAGGGTTTTCGACAATGAGCAGTTCTTC.